Listed here is a single T cell receptor beta chain. It has no known antigen specificity. Qualities for individual bases were not recorded, and no much larger clone is one base off. Library preparation used the immunoSEQ multiplex PCR assay. Concerning the study's data processing: A statistical classification framework was built for diagnosing cytomegalovirus status from the catalog of TCR beta chain sequences. TCRdb carries this immuneACCESS record with in-frame sequences only. Its versions omit some clonotypes, under half of them owing to an unresolved V gene in the studies checked, with the rest unexplained. Clonal size and the V and J genes are those of that table, whereas D and trimming came from the DNA. In this sample the table shows under 150,000 clones, roughly 89% of which occur a single time. The top ten hold 1.5% to 2% of the sample. The donors were included in the validation cohort of over a hundred subjects, a group kept apart from the roughly 670-subject first cohort.

This entry comes from a study of cytomegalovirus exposure and HLA in healthy donors (dated 2017 in TCRdb). Looking at the study overall: The 650 to 800 repertoires of the first cohort and the 120 validation repertoires were produced on the same platform, according to a later analysis. High-throughput TCR immunosequencing, statistical association of individual TCRs with disease status, and machine learning were combined to predict cytomegalovirus infection status. The study aimed to test whether cataloging public T cell receptors could reveal signatures of past pathogen exposure. Along with the roughly 670-subject first cohort, a separate validation cohort of approximately 110 different subjects was used.

Ends trimmed: V by 3 bases, J by 6 bases; bases unmatched to a gene: 12. CDR1 and CDR2 were assigned from the germline V gene as SGDLS and YYNGEE. Reading from cysteine to phenylalanine, the CDR3 counts 17 amino acids. Kept here is only the CDR3 DNA, which spans 51 bases and is read in frame from base 1. Summary of the overall study and its limitations: A later analysis found that TCRs clustered in the first cohort also tended to co-occur in the approximately 120 validation repertoires, with 94% of cluster scores above 0. Across donors, most TCR sequences were observed very rarely, whereas some public TCRs were present in many individuals. In both the original and validation cohorts, the classifier was reported to diagnose cytomegalovirus status with high specificity and sensitivity. The study gave a list of about 160 TCR beta chains associated with cytomegalovirus. A later analysis lacked HLA typing for the validation cohort, so it scored co-occurrence in that cohort across all 110 or so repertoires. According to the authors, the approach could potentially be generalized to other disease states and immunological phenotypes. In vitro tests confirmed that a few of the cytomegalovirus-associated TCR beta chains recognize cytomegalovirus antigens.

This clonotype was sampled from a woman aged 18-29 years in good health and CMV-seronegative. Sequencing was done on a sample of PBMCs. The chain uses TRBV9 and TRBJ2-2; a stretch of 9 junction bases matches TRBD2. Here is the DNA: TGTGCCAGCAGCGGACAAGGTAGCGGGAGCCAACCCGGGGAGCTGTTTTTT. This gives the protein CASSGQGSGSQPGELFF.